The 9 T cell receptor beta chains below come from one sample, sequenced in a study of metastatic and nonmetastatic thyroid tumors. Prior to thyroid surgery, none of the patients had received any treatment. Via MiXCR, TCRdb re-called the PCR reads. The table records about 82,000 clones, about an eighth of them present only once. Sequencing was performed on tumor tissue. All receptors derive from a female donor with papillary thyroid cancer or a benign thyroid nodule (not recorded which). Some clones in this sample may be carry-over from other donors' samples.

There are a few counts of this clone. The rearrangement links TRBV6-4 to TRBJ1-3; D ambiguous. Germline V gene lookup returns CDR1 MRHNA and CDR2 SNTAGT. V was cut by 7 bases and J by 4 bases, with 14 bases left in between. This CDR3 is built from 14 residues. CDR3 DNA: TGTGCCAGCATCCCACGTGGTGCGGGAAACACCATATATTTT. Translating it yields CASIPRGAGNTIYF.

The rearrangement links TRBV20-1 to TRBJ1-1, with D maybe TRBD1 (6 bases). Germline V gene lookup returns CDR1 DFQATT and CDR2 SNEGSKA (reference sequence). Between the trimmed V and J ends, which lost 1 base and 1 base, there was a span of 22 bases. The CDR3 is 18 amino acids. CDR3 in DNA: TGCAGTGCTAGAGTGGGGCCAGGGGAGATTGTAAGGAACACTGAAGCTTTCTTT. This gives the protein CSARVGPGEIVRNTEAFF.

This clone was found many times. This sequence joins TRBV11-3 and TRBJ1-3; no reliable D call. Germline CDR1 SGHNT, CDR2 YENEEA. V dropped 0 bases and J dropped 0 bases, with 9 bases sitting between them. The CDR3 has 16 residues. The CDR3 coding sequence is TGTGCCAGCAGCTTAGATCTGACCACCTCTGGAAACACCATATATTTT. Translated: CASSLDLTTSGNTIYF. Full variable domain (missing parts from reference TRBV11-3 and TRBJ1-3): EAGVVQSPRYKIIEKKQPVAFWCNPISGHNTLYWYLQNLGQGPELLIRYENEEAVDDSQLPKDRFSAERLKGVDSTLKIQPAELGDSAVYLCASSLDLTTSGNTIYFGEGSWLTVV.

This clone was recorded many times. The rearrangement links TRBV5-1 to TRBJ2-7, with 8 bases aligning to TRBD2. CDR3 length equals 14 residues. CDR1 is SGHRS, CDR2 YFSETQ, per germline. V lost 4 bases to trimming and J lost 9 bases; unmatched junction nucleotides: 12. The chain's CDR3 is CASSVGVAGTGQYF. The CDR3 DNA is TGCGCCAGCAGCGTAGGAGTAGCGGGAACTGGGCAGTACTTC.

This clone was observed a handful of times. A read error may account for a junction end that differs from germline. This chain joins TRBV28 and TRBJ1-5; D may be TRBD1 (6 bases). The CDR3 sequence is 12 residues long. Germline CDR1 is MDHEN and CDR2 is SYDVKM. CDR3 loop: CARIQGNQLQHF. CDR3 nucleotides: TGTGCCAGGATACAGGGAAATCAGCTCCAGCATTTT.

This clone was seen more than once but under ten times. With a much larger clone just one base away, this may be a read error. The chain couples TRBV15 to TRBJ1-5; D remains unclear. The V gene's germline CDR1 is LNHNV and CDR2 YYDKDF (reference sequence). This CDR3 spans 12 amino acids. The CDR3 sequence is CATSRVMAPKHF. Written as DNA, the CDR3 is TGTGCCACCAGCAGAGTTATGGCGCCCAAGCATTTT.

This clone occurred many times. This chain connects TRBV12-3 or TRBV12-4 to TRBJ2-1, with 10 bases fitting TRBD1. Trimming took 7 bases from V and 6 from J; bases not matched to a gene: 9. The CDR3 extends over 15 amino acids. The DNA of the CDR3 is TGTGCCAGCACCCCTAGGGGACAGGGGAGCAATGAGCAGTTCTTC. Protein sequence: CASTPRGQGSNEQFF.

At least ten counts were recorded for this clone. Here the CDR3 reads CASNPQGNYGYTF. CDR3 DNA: TGTGCCAGCAACCCTCAGGGGAACTATGGCTACACCTTC. The rearrangement links TRBV12-3 or TRBV12-4 to TRBJ1-2, with a tentative D call TRBD1 (6 bases). V was clipped by 7 bases and J by 2 bases, with 11 bases between them. CDR3 length equals 13 residues.

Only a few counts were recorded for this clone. CDR3 amino acids: CASSSPGQGTDTQYF. The DNA for the CDR3 is TGTGCCAGCTCCTCCCCGGGACAGGGGACAGATACGCAGTATTTT. The rearrangement joins TRBV5-6 to TRBJ2-3, with TRBD1 matching over 10 bases. The CDR3 loop spans 15 amino acids. Germline V lookup: CDR1 SGHDT, CDR2 YYEEEE. After removal of 7 bases from V and 3 bases from J, the junction contained 8 bases not matched to a gene.